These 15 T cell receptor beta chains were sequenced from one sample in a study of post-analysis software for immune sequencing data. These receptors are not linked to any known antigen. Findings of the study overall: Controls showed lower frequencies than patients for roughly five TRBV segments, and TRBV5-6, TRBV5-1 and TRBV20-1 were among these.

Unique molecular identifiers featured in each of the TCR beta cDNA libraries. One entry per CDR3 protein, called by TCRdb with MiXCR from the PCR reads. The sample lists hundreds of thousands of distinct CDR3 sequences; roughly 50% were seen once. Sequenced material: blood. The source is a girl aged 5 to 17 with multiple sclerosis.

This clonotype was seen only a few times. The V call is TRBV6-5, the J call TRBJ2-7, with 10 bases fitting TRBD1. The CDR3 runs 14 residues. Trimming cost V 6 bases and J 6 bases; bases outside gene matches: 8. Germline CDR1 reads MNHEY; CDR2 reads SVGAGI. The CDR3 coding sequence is TGTGCCAGCAGGTTACCGGGACAGGGGTTCGAGCAGTACTTC. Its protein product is CASRLPGQGFEQYF.

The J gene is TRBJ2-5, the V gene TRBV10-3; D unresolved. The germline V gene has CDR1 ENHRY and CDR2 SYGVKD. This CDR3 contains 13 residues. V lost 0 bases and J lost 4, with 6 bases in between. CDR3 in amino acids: CAISESKRETQYF. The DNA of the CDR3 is TGTGCCATCAGTGAGTCGAAGAGAGAGACCCAGTACTTC.

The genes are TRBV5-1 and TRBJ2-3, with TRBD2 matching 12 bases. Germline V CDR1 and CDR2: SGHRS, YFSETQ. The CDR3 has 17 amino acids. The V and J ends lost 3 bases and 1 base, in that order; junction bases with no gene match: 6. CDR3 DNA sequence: TGCGCCAGCAGCTCAGGACTAGCGGGACCCGGCACAGATACGCAGTATTTT. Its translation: CASSSGLAGPGTDTQYF.

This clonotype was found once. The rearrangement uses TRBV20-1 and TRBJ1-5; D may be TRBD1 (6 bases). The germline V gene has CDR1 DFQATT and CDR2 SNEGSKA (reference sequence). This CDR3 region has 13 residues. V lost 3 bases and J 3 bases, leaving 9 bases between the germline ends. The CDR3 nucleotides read TGCAGTGCTAGTTCAGGGGTCAATCAGCCCCAGCATTTT. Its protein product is CSASSGVNQPQHF.

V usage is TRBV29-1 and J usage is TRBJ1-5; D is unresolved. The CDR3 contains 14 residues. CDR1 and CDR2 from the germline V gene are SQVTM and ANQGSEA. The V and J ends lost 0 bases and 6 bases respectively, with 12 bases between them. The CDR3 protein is CSVEDPQEGQPQHF. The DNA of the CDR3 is TGCAGCGTTGAAGATCCGCAGGAAGGTCAGCCCCAGCATTTT.

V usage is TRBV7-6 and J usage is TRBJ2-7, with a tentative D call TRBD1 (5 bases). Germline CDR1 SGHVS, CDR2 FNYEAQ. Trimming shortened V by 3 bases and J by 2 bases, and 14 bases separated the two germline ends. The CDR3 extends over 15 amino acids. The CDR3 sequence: CASSFEAGPAYEQYF. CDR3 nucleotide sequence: TGTGCCAGCAGCTTTGAAGCAGGGCCAGCCTACGAGCAGTACTTC.

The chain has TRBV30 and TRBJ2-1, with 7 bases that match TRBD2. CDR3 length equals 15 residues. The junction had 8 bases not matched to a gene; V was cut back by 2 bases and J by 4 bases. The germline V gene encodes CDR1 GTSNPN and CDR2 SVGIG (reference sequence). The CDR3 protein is CAWSRAGARYNEQFF. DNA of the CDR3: TGTGCCTGGAGTAGGGCGGGAGCAAGGTACAATGAGCAGTTCTTC. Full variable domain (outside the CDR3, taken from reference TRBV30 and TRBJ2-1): SQTIHQWPATLVQPVGSPLSLECTVEGTSNPNLYWYRQAAGRGLQLLFYSVGIGQISSEVPQNLSASRPQDRQFILSSKKLLLSDSGFYLCAWSRAGARYNEQFFGPGTRLTVL.

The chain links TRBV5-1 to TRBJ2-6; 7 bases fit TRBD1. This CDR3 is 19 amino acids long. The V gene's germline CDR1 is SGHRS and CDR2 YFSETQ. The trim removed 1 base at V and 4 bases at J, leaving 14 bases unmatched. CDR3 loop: CASSLYGGQPTAGANVLTF. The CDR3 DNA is TGCGCCAGCAGCTTGTATGGGGGACAGCCAACGGCGGGGGCCAACGTCCTGACTTTC.

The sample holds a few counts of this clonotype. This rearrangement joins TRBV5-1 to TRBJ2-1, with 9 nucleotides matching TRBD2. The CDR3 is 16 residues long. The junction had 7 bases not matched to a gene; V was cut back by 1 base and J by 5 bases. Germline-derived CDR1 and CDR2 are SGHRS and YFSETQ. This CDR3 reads CASSLLAGEGNNEQFF. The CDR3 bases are TGCGCCAGCAGCTTGTTAGCGGGGGAGGGAAACAATGAGCAGTTCTTC.

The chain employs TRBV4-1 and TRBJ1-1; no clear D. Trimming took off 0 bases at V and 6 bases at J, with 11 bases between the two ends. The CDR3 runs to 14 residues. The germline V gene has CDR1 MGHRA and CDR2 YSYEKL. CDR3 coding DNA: TGCGCCAGCAGCCAAGATAAGCGGGATGCTGAAGCTTTCTTT. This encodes CASSQDKRDAEAFF.

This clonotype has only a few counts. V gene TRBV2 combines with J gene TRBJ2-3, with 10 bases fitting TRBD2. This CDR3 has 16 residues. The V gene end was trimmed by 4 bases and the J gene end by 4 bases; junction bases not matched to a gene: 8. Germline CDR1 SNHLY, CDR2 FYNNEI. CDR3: CASSVWIAGGADTQYF. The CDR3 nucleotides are TGTGCCAGCAGTGTGTGGATAGCGGGAGGTGCAGATACGCAGTATTTT.

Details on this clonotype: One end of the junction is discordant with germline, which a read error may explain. The DNA for the CDR3 is TGTGCCAGCAACGTAGGGGGGGCGATTTCCTACAATGAGCAGTTCTTC. Residues: CASNVGGAISYNEQFF. The chain joins TRBV9 to TRBJ2-1, with D possibly matching TRBD2 (7 bases). Germline V gives CDR1 SGDLS, CDR2 YYNGEE. This CDR3 region has 16 residues.

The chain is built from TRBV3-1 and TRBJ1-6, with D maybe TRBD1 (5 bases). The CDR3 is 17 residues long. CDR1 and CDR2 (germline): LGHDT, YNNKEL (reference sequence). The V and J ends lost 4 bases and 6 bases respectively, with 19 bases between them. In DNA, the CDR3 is TGTGCCAGCAGCCGTTGGGCAGGGTCTGTTCTTAATTCACCCCTCCACTTT. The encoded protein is CASSRWAGSVLNSPLHF.

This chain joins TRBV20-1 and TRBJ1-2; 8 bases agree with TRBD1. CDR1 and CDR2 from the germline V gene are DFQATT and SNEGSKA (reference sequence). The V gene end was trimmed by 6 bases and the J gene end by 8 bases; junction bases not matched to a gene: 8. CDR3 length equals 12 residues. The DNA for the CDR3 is TGCAGTGCCGCGGACAGGGCGAAAGGCTACACCTTC. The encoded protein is CSAADRAKGYTF.

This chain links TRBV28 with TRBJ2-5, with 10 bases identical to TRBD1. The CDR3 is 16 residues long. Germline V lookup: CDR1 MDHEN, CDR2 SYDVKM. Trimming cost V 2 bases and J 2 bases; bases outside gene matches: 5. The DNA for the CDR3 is TGTGCCAGCAGTTTAGAGATGGGACAGGGGCAAGAGACCCAGTACTTC. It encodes CASSLEMGQGQETQYF.